The sequence of this T cell receptor (beta chain) was determined in a study of T cell changes during pregnancy in multiple sclerosis. Repertoires were generated with immunoSEQ multiplex PCR, while TCRdb's copy carries only in-frame clones and drops some. In the table there are tens of thousands of clones, 85% to 95% of which are singletons. The CDR3 loop spans 15 amino acids. Germline V lookup: CDR1 SGDLS, CDR2 YYNGEE. The V and J ends lost 0 bases and 8 bases respectively, with 14 bases between them. This receptor was identified in a female donor with multiple sclerosis, enrolled in a pregnancy study. The rearrangement joins TRBV9 to TRBJ1-4; no clear D. The sequencing here drew on CD4+ T cells from peripheral blood mononuclear cells, taken in the second trimester of pregnancy. Here the CDR3 DNA reads TGTGCCAGCAGCGTAGCTACCGGGAAGGTGGAAAAACTGTTTTTT. It specifies CASSVATGKVEKLFF.